The 30 T cell receptor beta chains presented below share a single source sample, sequenced in a study of OX40 agonist ivuxolimab in advanced cancers. The table came from immunoSEQ multiplex PCR; TCRdb's copy has only in-frame clones and leaves some out. Of 57,000 or so clones in the sample, about four fifths are singletons; the top ten hold roughly 0.6%. The starting material was CD4+ or CD8+ T cells sorted from blood, obtained in a trial of the OX40 agonist ivuxolimab. These receptors were obtained from an adult with an advanced solid tumor such as melanoma, head and neck, liver or kidney cancer.

The chain employs TRBV23-1 and TRBJ1-4; D is possibly TRBD1 (6 bases). TRBV23-1 is labeled an ORF, and its function is uncertain. With 2 bases removed from V and 6 bases from J, the gap between germline ends came to 19 bases. The CDR3 has 17 residues. CDR3 sequence: CASSQISSTGPDEKLFF. Here the CDR3 DNA reads TGCGCCAGCAGTCAAATCTCCTCAACAGGGCCGGATGAAAAACTGTTTTTT.

V usage is TRBV7-9 and J usage is TRBJ1-6; 8 bases align to TRBD1. The ends lost 4 bases at V and 6 bases at J; junction bases unmatched: 2. The CDR3 has 14 residues. The V gene's germline CDR1 is SEHNR and CDR2 FQNEAQ (reference sequence). The CDR3 is CASSSQGANSPLHF. The CDR3 DNA reads as TGTGCCAGCAGCTCGCAGGGGGCTAATTCACCCCTCCACTTT.

This chain joins TRBV5-4 and TRBJ1-4, with D unclear. There are 15 residues in the CDR3. Germline CDR1 is SGHNT and CDR2 is YYREEE (reference sequence). V lost 2 bases, J lost 3 bases, and 11 bases lay in between. The CDR3 protein is CASSFAAQSNEKLFF. CDR3 coding DNA: TGTGCCAGCAGCTTTGCGGCACAGTCTAATGAAAAACTGTTTTTT.

The J gene is TRBJ1-6, the V gene TRBV19; D ambiguous. The V end was cut by 5 bases, the J end by 7 bases, with 9 bases between. The CDR3 covers 13 residues. Germline V gene sequence: CDR1 LNHDA, CDR2 SQIVND (reference sequence). In DNA, the CDR3 is TGTGCCAGTAGTGAAGGCGGCAATTCACCCCTCCACTTT. Its protein product is CASSEGGNSPLHF.

This chain links TRBV15 with TRBJ2-4; D may be TRBD1 (5 bases). Looked up from germline, CDR1 is LNHNV and CDR2 is YYDKDF (reference sequence). With 7 bases removed from V and 1 base from J, the gap between germline ends came to 14 bases. The CDR3 runs 15 residues. The CDR3 nucleotides are TGTGCCACCAACACAGGAGTCACGGCCAAAAACATTCAGTACTTC. Translated, it gives CATNTGVTAKNIQYF.

The chain employs TRBV5-1 and TRBJ2-2; D might be TRBD1 (6 bases). CDR1 is SGHRS and CDR2 is YFSETQ in the germline V gene. V was trimmed by 4 bases and J by 1 base, leaving 8 bases between them. The CDR3 extends over 14 amino acids. CDR3 coding DNA: TGCGCCAGCAGCCGGACAGTGAACACCGGGGAGCTGTTTTTT. The encoded protein is CASSRTVNTGELFF.

The rearrangement joins TRBV28 to TRBJ2-3, with a weak D call TRBD2 (5 bases). Germline V gene sequence: CDR1 MDHEN, CDR2 SYDVKM. With 5 bases removed from V and 10 bases from J, the gap between germline ends came to 22 bases. The CDR3 is made up of 15 amino acids. As DNA, the CDR3 is TGTGCCAGCAGTCCGTGGAGAGGACTTGAGTTGGCGCAGTATTTT. It is translated as CASSPWRGLELAQYF.

The chain combines TRBV28 with TRBJ2-5; D gene unclear. V was clipped by 8 bases and J by 5 bases, with 6 bases between them. Germline V gene data show CDR1 as MDHEN and CDR2 as SYDVKM. This CDR3 region has 10 residues. The CDR3 region is CASGRETQYF. In DNA form, the CDR3 reads TGTGCCAGCGGCAGGGAGACCCAGTACTTC.

The chain uses TRBV5-4 and TRBJ2-7, with TRBD1 matching 9 bases. Per the germline V gene, CDR1 is SGHNT and CDR2 is YYREEE (reference sequence). The trim removed 2 bases at V and 6 bases at J, leaving 12 bases unmatched. The CDR3 is 16 amino acids. The CDR3 region is CASSFNPGQGSSEQYF. The CDR3 DNA follows: TGTGCCAGCAGCTTCAATCCGGGACAGGGTTCGTCCGAGCAGTACTTC.

The V gene is TRBV2, the J gene TRBJ1-5; no definite D call. V lost 3 bases and J lost 4, with 13 bases in between. Germline values: CDR1 SNHLY, CDR2 FYNNEI. The length of the CDR3 is 15 residues. CDR3 region: CASSDPWPPNQPQHF. The CDR3 nucleotides are TGTGCCAGCAGTGACCCCTGGCCTCCAAATCAGCCCCAGCATTTT.

The CDR3 DNA reads TGTGCTAGTGACCCTCCGGGTCCGATCCCAGATACGCAGTATTTT. Amino acid sequence: CASDPPGPIPDTQYF. The chain carries TRBV12-5 and TRBJ2-3, with no clear D. This CDR3 spans 15 amino acids. Looked up from germline, CDR1 is LGHNT and CDR2 is FRNRAP. Trimming stripped 7 bases from V and 4 bases from J, with 18 bases between. Together with reference TRBV12-5 and TRBJ2-3, the CDR3 gives the full variable domain: DARVTQTPRHKVTEMGQEVTMRCQPILGHNTVFWYRQTMMQGLELLAYFRNRAPLDDSGMPKDRFSAEMPDATLATLKIQPSEPRDSAVYFCASDPPGPIPDTQYFGPGTRLTVL.

This chain connects TRBV6-1 to TRBJ1-1; D call uncertain. With 9 bases removed from V and 7 bases from J, the gap between germline ends came to 18 bases. Germline lookup yields CDR1 MNHNS and CDR2 SASEGT. The CDR3 consists of 13 residues. CDR3 sequence: CASSDPYGDEAFF. The CDR3 region has the DNA TGTGCCAGTTCGGACCCATACGGGGATGAAGCTTTCTTT.

V is TRBV6-5 and J is TRBJ2-3; maybe TRBD1 (5 bases). Germline V CDR1 and CDR2: MNHEY, SVGAGI. The CDR3 loop spans 12 amino acids. Trimming took 5 bases from V and 6 from J, leaving 9 bases between them. The CDR3 bases are TGTGCCAGCAGTGGGAAGGGGGATACGCAGTATTTT. Protein sequence: CASSGKGDTQYF.

This chain links TRBV25-1 with TRBJ1-6; weak D call: TRBD1 (5 bases). With 4 bases removed from V and 0 bases from J, the gap between germline ends came to 7 bases. The germline V gene encodes CDR1 MGHDK and CDR2 SYGVNS. CDR3 size: 15 residues. The CDR3 bases are TGTGCCAGCAGTGCAGGGAGCTCCTATAATTCACCCCTCCACTTT. The encoded protein is CASSAGSSYNSPLHF.

The V gene is TRBV7-2, the J gene TRBJ1-2; D is unresolved. The CDR3 is 14 residues long. Germline-derived CDR1 and CDR2 are SGHTA and FQGNSA. The ends were cut back, 2 bases at V and 4 bases at J, with 11 bases in the middle. Written as DNA, the CDR3 is TGTGCCAGCAGCTTACAATACGCAGGCTATGGCTACACCTTC. Amino acids: CASSLQYAGYGYTF. The full variable domain, in which reference TRBV7-2 and TRBJ1-2 provide the parts outside the CDR3, is GAGVSQSPSNKVTEKGKDVELRCDPISGHTALYWYRQSLGQGLEFLIYFQGNSAPDKSGLPSDRFSAERTGGSVSTLTIQRTQQEDSAVYLCASSLQYAGYGYTFGSGTRLTVV.

This chain uses TRBV28 with TRBJ2-7; 12 bases agree with TRBD2. V gave up 2 bases and J gave up 7 bases; unmatched junction bases: 3. This CDR3 is 14 amino acids long. Germline CDR1 and CDR2: MDHEN and SYDVKM. The DNA of the CDR3 is TGTGCCAGCAGTTTACTGGGGACTAGCGGGGAGCAGTACTTC. Its protein is CASSLLGTSGEQYF.

The chain couples TRBV27 to TRBJ2-7; D may be TRBD1 (6 bases). The CDR3 loop spans 12 amino acids. CDR1 MNHEY and CDR2 SMNVEV come from the germline V gene (reference sequence). The ends were cut back, 5 bases at V and 6 bases at J, with 11 bases in the middle. The CDR3 loop is CASSQDSSEQYF. In DNA form, the CDR3 reads TGTGCCAGCAGTCAGGACAGCAGCGAGCAGTACTTC.

V gene TRBV4-1 combines with J gene TRBJ1-2, with no clear D. The CDR3 extends over 13 amino acids. Trimming cost V 1 base and J 7 bases, with 10 bases left between them. Germline CDR1 MGHRA, CDR2 YSYEKL. The chain's CDR3 is CASSQAGLAGYTF. CDR3 coding DNA: TGCGCCAGCAGCCAAGCTGGGTTGGCTGGCTACACCTTC.

The chain uses TRBV5-1 and TRBJ1-2, with 8 bases lining up with TRBD1. Looked up from germline, CDR1 is SGHRS and CDR2 is YFSETQ. Trimming took 4 bases from V and 6 from J; bases not matched to a gene: 8. CDR3 size: 14 residues. The CDR3 reads CASSLGQGSNGYTF. CDR3 nucleotide sequence: TGCGCCAGCAGCCTCGGACAGGGCTCAAATGGCTACACCTTC.

The table lists this clone with a few counts. The chain joins TRBV6-1 to TRBJ1-5; D perhaps matches TRBD1 (5 bases). V was clipped by 3 bases and J by 7 bases, with 16 bases between them. This CDR3 has 15 amino acids. CDR1 is MNHNS, CDR2 SASEGT, per germline. CDR3 protein: CASSDQGAARQPQHF. CDR3 DNA: TGTGCCAGCAGTGATCAAGGGGCGGCGAGGCAGCCCCAGCATTTT.

The chain employs TRBV29-1 and TRBJ1-5; TRBD1 might be the D (6 bases). The V end was cut by 4 bases, the J end by 9 bases, with 13 bases between. Looked up from germline, CDR1 is SQVTM and CDR2 is ANQGSEA. CDR3 length: 12 residues. CDR3 in DNA: TGCAGCGTTGCAGGGGAGGGTGGGCCCCAGCATTTT. Protein sequence: CSVAGEGGPQHF.

J is TRBJ1-2 and V is TRBV19; D is perhaps TRBD1 (5 bases). V dropped 5 bases and J dropped 8 bases, with 24 bases sitting between them. The CDR3 is 16 amino acids. Germline CDR1 LNHDA, CDR2 SQIVND (reference sequence). The CDR3, as DNA: TGTGCCAGTAGTTCACCCCCCGGGGCCCCTACTCGCGGCTACACCTTC. It is translated as CASSSPPGAPTRGYTF.

The chain has TRBV5-1 and TRBJ2-3, with 7 positions matching TRBD1. The V gene end was trimmed by 0 bases and the J gene end by 5 bases; junction bases not matched to a gene: 3. The CDR3 length is 14 residues. The V gene's germline CDR1 is SGHRS and CDR2 YFSETQ. The CDR3, as DNA: TGCGCCAGCAGCTTGGACAGGGGAATAGATACGCAGTATTTT. Translation: CASSLDRGIDTQYF.

The CDR3 bases are TGCAGCGTTGTATTCCCCAGCCCTTCTGGAAACACCATATATTTT. Translating it yields CSVVFPSPSGNTIYF. This chain uses TRBV29-1 with TRBJ1-3; D gene ambiguous. The CDR3 totals 15 residues. Germline lookup yields CDR1 SQVTM and CDR2 ANQGSEA. With 4 bases removed from V and 1 base from J, the gap between germline ends came to 14 bases.

This chain connects TRBV6-1 to TRBJ1-5; TRBD1 aligns across 9 bases. The V and J ends lost 6 bases and 3 bases, in that order; junction bases with no gene match: 3. Per germline, CDR1 MNHNS and CDR2 SASEGT. The CDR3 consists of 14 residues. The CDR3 DNA reads TGTGCCAGCAGCAGGGACAGGGTCAATCAGCCCCAGCATTTT. Protein: CASSRDRVNQPQHF.

The chain couples TRBV7-2 to TRBJ2-5; D tentatively fits TRBD1 or TRBD2 (5 bases each). The CDR3 covers 14 residues. CDR1 is SGHTA, CDR2 FQGNSA, per germline. Trimming took 5 bases from V and 7 from J, leaving 17 bases between them. The CDR3 DNA reads TGTGCCAGCAGCGCACCCGGGACCCCAGGGACCCAGTACTTC. Translating gives CASSAPGTPGTQYF.

V gene TRBV15 combines with J gene TRBJ2-3; D gene ambiguous. This CDR3 region has 12 residues. Between the trimmed V and J ends, which lost 5 bases and 1 base, there was a span of 4 bases. From germline, CDR1 is LNHNV and CDR2 YYDKDF (reference sequence). As DNA, the CDR3 is TGTGCCACCAGCGCCCGCACAGATACGCAGTATTTT. Its protein is CATSARTDTQYF.

The chain is built from TRBV18 and TRBJ1-5, with D possibly TRBD1 on 6 matching bases. V gave up 3 bases and J gave up 3 bases, with 15 bases separating them. This CDR3 is built from 16 residues. Germline lookup yields CDR1 KGHSH and CDR2 LQKENI. CDR3 in DNA: TGTGCCAGCTCACCTGATTGGCAGGGGCCCAATCAGCCCCAGCATTTT. This gives the protein CASSPDWQGPNQPQHF.

A single count supports this clone. This CDR3 is CASSSGQGTHEQYF. As DNA, the CDR3 is TGCGCCAGCAGCTCGGGACAGGGGACCCACGAGCAGTACTTC. The chain couples TRBV5-1 to TRBJ2-7; TRBD1 matches at 10 bases. J gave up 5 bases and V 3 bases, and 5 bases lay outside the gene matches. Germline V CDR1 and CDR2: SGHRS, YFSETQ. CDR3 size: 14 residues.

The chain couples TRBV5-6 to TRBJ1-2, with 8 nucleotides matching TRBD1. Germline V lookup: CDR1 SGHDT, CDR2 YYEEEE. Germline trimming cut 7 bases from V and 5 bases from J; bases unmatched to any gene: 19. This CDR3 is built from 17 residues. The chain's CDR3 is CASFLRGLSTLVYGYTF. CDR3 nucleotide sequence: TGTGCCAGCTTCCTCAGGGGGCTCTCCACTCTTGTTTATGGCTACACCTTC.